This T cell receptor (beta chain) was sequenced in a study of vaccination effects on CD4 cells after COVID-19. Per germline, CDR1 SGHTA and CDR2 FQGNSA. The CDR3 runs 14 residues. The trim removed 1 base at V and 4 bases at J, leaving 4 bases unmatched. Sequencing used immunoSEQ multiplex PCR; TCRdb keeps in-frame clones, though not all of them. The sample has about 34,000 clones, 75% seen once; the top ten hold about 6.1%. The culture ran for 10 days, and then CD4+ T cells were isolated. The infection with SARS-CoV-2 (confirmed by PCR) occurred in this person between March and December 2020. Two-dose vaccination with either BNT162b2 or mRNA-1273 was given to the participants. In this sample, this clone turned up a few times. Its specificity is unknown.

The material sequenced was CD4+ T cells from PBMCs cultured without peptide, taken after COVID-19 vaccination. V and J are TRBV7-2 and TRBJ2-7; 7 nucleotides line up with TRBD2. This TCR was recovered from a human donor who had a prior SARS-CoV-2 infection. The CDR3 DNA sequence: TGTGCCAGCAGCTTAGGACTAGCTTCGTACGAGCAGTACTTC. Its translation: CASSLGLASYEQYF. Complete variable domain (other parts from reference TRBV7-2 and TRBJ2-7): GAGVSQSPSNKVTEKGKDVELRCDPISGHTALYWYRQSLGQGLEFLIYFQGNSAPDKSGLPSDRFSAERTGGSVSTLTIQRTQQEDSAVYLCASSLGLASYEQYFGPGTRLTVT.